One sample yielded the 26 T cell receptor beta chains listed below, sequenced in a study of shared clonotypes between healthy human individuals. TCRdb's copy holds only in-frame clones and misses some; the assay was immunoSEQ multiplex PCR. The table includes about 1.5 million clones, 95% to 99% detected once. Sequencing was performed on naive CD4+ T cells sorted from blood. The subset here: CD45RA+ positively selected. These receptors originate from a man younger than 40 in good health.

This CDR3 is CASSSRTQYQPQHF. CDR3 DNA: TGTGCCAGCAGTTCGCGGACACAATATCAGCCCCAGCATTTT. J is TRBJ1-5 and V is TRBV28, with a weak D call TRBD1 (5 bases). Germline CDR1 reads MDHEN; CDR2 reads SYDVKM. Trimming pared 4 bases from V and 5 bases from J, leaving 12 bases between. This CDR3 region has 14 residues.

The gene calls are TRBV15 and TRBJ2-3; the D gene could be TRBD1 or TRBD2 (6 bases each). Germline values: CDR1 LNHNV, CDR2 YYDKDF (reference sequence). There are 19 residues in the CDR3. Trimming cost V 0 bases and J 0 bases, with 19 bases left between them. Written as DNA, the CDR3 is TGTGCCACCAGCAGAGATAGGGGGGAGCGCCCTTTGAGCACAGATACGCAGTATTTT. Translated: CATSRDRGERPLSTDTQYF.

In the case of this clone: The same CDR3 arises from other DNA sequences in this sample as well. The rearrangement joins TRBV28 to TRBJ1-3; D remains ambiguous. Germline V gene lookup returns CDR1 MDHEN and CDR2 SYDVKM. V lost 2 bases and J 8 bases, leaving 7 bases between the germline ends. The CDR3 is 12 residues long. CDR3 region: CASSLLRDTIYF. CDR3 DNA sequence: TGTGCCAGCAGTTTACTCCGGGACACCATATATTTT.

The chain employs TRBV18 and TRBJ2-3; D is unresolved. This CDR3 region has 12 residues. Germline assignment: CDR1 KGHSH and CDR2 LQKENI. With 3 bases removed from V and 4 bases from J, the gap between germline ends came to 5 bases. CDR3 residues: CASSPDPDTQYF. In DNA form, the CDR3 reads TGTGCCAGCTCACCGGACCCAGATACGCAGTATTTT.

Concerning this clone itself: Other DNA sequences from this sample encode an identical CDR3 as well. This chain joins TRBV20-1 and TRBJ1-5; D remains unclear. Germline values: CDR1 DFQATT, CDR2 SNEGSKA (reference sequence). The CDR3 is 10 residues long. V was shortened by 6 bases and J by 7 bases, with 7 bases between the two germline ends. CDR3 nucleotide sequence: TGCAGTGCCGGAGGCCAGCCCCAGCATTTT. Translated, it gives CSAGGQPQHF.

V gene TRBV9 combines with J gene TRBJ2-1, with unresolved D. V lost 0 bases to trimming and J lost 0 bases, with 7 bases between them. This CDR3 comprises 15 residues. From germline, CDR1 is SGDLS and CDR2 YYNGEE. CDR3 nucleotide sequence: TGTGCCAGCAGCGTAGCAACAGACTCCTACAATGAGCAGTTCTTC. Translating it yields CASSVATDSYNEQFF.

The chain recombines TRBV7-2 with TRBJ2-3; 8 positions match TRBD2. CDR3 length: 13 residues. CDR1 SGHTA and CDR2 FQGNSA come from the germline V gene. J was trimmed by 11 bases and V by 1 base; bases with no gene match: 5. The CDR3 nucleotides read TGTGCCAGCAGCTTAGTACCCGCGGGAGGGCAGTATTTT. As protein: CASSLVPAGGQYF.

Written as DNA, the CDR3 is TGTGCCAGCAGCTTAGGATTCCGACAGCGCTATGGCTACACCTTC. This sequence encodes CASSLGFRQRYGYTF. The V gene is TRBV11-2, the J gene TRBJ1-2; D may be TRBD1 (5 bases). V lost 1 base to trimming and J lost 4 bases, with 13 bases between them. Looked up from germline, CDR1 is SGHAT and CDR2 is FQNNGV. The CDR3 extends over 15 amino acids.

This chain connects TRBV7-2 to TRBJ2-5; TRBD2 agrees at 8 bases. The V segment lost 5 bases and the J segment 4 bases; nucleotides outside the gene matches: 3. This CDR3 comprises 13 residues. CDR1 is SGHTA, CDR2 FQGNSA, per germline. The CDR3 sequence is CASSLSGTETQYF. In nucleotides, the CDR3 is TGTGCCAGCAGCCTTAGCGGGACAGAGACCCAGTACTTC.

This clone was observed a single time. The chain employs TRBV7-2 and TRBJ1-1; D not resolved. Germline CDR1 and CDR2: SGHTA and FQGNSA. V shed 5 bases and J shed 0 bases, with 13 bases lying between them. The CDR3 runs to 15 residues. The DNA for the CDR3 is TGTGCCAGCAGCGCCCGCCAGGTCTTGAACACTGAAGCTTTCTTT. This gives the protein CASSARQVLNTEAFF.

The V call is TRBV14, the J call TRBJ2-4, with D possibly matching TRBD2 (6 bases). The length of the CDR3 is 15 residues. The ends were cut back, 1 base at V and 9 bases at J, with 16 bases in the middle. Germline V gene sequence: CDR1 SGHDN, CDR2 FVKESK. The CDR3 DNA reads TGTGCCAGCAGCCAAGTCCTTCCTAGCGAAGGCATTCAGTACTTC. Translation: CASSQVLPSEGIQYF.

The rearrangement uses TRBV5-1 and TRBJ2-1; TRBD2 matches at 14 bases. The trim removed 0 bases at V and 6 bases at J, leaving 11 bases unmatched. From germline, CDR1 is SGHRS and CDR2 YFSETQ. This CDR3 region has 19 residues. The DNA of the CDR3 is TGCGCCAGCAGCTTGGGTTTGCCGGGACTAGCGGGAGTCGGCAATGAGCAGTTCTTC. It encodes CASSLGLPGLAGVGNEQFF.

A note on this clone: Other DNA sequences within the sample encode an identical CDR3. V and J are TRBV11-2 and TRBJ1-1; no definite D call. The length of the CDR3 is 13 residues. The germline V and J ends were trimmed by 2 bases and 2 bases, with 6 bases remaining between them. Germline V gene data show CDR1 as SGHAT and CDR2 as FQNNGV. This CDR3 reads CASSLKSNTEAFF. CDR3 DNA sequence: TGTGCCAGCAGCTTAAAGTCTAACACTGAAGCTTTCTTT.

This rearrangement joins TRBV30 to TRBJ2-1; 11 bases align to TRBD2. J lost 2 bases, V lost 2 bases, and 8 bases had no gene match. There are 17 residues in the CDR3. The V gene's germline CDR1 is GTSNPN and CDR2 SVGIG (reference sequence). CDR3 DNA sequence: TGTGCCTGGAGTACCCGGACTAGCGGGCTTGCCTACAATGAGCAGTTCTTC. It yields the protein CAWSTRTSGLAYNEQFF.

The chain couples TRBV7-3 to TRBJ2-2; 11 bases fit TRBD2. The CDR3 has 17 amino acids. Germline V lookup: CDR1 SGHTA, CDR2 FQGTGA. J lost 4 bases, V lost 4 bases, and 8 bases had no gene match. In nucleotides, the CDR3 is TGTGCCAGCAGCTATGTAGCGGGAGGGCCAGGCACCGGGGAGCTGTTTTTT. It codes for CASSYVAGGPGTGELFF.

CDR3 amino acids: CASSSTTGRSNQPQHF. The DNA of the CDR3 is TGTGCCAGCAGTTCTACGACAGGGCGCAGCAATCAGCCCCAGCATTTT. This chain connects TRBV28 to TRBJ1-5, with 7 bases identical to TRBD1. This CDR3 contains 16 residues. V lost 4 bases and J lost 1; bases outside the gene matches: 7. Looked up from germline, CDR1 is MDHEN and CDR2 is SYDVKM. The whole variable domain, filled in from reference TRBV28 and TRBJ1-5, reads DVKVTQSSRYLVKRTGEKVFLECVQDMDHENMFWYRQDPGLGLRLIYFSYDVKMKEKGDIPEGYSVSREKKERFSLILESASTNQTSMYLCASSSTTGRSNQPQHFGDGTRLSIL.

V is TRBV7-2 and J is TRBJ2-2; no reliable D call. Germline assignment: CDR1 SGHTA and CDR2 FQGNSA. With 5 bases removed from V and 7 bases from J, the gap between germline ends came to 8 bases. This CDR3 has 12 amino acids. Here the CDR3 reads CASSVFGGELFF. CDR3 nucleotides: TGTGCCAGCAGCGTCTTCGGCGGGGAGCTGTTTTTT.

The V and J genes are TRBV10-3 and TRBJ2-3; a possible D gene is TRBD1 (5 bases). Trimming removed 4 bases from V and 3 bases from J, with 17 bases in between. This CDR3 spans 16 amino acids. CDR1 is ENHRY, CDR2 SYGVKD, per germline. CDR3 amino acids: CAISALPDPGTDTQYF. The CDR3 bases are TGTGCCATCAGTGCCCTACCGGACCCAGGGACAGATACGCAGTATTTT.

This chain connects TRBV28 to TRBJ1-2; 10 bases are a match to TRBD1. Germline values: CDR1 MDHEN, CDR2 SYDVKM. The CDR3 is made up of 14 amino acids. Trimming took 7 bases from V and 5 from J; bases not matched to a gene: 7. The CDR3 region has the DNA TGTGCCAGCACCCAAGGGGACAGGGGATATGGCTACACCTTC. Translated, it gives CASTQGDRGYGYTF.

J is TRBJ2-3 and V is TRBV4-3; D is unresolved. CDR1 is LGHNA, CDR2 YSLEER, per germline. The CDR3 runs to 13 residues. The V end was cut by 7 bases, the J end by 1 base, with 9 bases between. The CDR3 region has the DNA TGCGCCAGCAATGAGGTGGGCACAGATACGCAGTATTTT. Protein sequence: CASNEVGTDTQYF.

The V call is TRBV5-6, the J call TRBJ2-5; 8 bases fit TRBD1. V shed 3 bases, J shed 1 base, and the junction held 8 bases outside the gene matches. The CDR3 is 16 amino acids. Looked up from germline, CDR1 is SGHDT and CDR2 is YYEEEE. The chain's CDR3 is CASSYGDRPVQETQYF. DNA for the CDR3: TGTGCCAGCAGCTACGGGGACAGGCCGGTCCAAGAGACCCAGTACTTC. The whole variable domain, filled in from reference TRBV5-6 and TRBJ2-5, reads DAGVTQSPTHLIKTRGQQVTLRCSPKSGHDTVSWYQQALGQGPQFIFQYYEEEERQRGNFPDRFSGHQFPNYSSELNVNALLLGDSALYLCASSYGDRPVQETQYFGPGTRLLVL.

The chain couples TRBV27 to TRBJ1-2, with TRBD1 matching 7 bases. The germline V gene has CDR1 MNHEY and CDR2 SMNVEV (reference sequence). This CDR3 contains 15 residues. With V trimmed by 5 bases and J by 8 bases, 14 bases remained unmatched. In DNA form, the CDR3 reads TGTGCCAGCAGTCGGACTCCACAGGGGCATCAGGGCTACACCTTC. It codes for CASSRTPQGHQGYTF.

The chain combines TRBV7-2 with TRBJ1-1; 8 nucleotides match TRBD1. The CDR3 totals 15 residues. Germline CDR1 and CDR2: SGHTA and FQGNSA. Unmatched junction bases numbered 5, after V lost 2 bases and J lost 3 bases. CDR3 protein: CASSLIGQGDTEAFF. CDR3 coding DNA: TGTGCCAGCAGCTTAATCGGACAGGGTGACACTGAAGCTTTCTTT.

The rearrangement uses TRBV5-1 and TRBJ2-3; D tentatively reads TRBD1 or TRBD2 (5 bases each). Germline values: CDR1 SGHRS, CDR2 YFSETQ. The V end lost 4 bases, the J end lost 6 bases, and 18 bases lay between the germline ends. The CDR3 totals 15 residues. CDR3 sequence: CASSIYRDLLDTQYF. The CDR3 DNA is TGCGCCAGCAGCATATACCGGGACCTCTTGGATACGCAGTATTTT.

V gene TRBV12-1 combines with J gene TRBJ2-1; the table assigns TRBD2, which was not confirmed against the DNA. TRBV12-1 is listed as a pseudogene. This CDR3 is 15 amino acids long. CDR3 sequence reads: CASSSGGWVYNEQFF. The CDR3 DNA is TGTGCCAGCAGCTCTGGAGGGTGGGTTTACAATGAGCAGTTCTTC.

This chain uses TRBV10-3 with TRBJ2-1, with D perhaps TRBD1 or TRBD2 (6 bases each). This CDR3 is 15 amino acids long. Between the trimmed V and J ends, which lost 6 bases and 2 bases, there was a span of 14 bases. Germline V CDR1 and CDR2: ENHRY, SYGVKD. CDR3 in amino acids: CAISEGGVAYNEQFF. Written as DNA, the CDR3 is TGTGCCATCAGCGAGGGGGGAGTAGCCTACAATGAGCAGTTCTTC.